This passage covers 10 T cell receptor beta chains from one sample sequenced in a study of radiotherapy plus CTLA-4 blockade in lung cancer. Some clones are missing from TCRdb's copy, which holds only in-frame ones; the method was immunoSEQ multiplex PCR. The sample yields about 36,000 clones, 55% to 75% seen once. The sequencing here drew on peripheral blood, taken from a patient treated with radiotherapy plus ipilimumab. These receptor sequences come from a human donor with non-small cell lung cancer who had stable disease on radiotherapy plus ipilimumab.

This chain uses TRBV2 with TRBJ1-6; unclear D gene. V lost 7 bases, J lost 7 bases, and 20 bases lay in between. CDR1 and CDR2 from the germline V gene are SNHLY and FYNNEI. This CDR3 has 16 amino acids. The CDR3 spells CASTRTGPRGNSPLHF. The CDR3 DNA reads as TGTGCCAGCACTAGGACCGGACCGAGAGGGAATTCACCCCTCCACTTT.

The table lists this clone with a few counts. V gene TRBV6-6 combines with J gene TRBJ2-7; TRBD1 matches at 10 bases. The V and J ends lost 6 bases and 5 bases, in that order; junction bases with no gene match: 7. From germline, CDR1 is MNHNY and CDR2 SVGAGI (reference sequence). This CDR3 comprises 14 residues. The CDR3 DNA sequence: TGTGCCAGCAGGAAGAGACAGGGGGCCAACGAGCAGTACTTC. Amino acid sequence: CASRKRQGANEQYF.

This rearrangement joins TRBV6-1 to TRBJ2-7; 9 positions agree with TRBD1. Germline-derived CDR1 and CDR2 are MNHNS and SASEGT. CDR3 length: 14 residues. J was trimmed by 2 bases and V by 7 bases; bases with no gene match: 6. The CDR3 spells CASNRQGEAYEQYF. The CDR3 coding sequence is TGTGCCAGCAACCGACAGGGGGAGGCCTACGAGCAGTACTTC.

This clone was recorded a few times. This sequence joins TRBV29-1 and TRBJ1-1; 7 nucleotides agree with TRBD1. Germline CDR1 and CDR2: SQVTM and ANQGSEA. The CDR3 loop spans 13 amino acids. V lost 6 bases, J lost 4 bases, and 8 bases stayed unmatched. The CDR3 bases are TGCAGCGTGATGACAGGGCGGCCCACTGAAGCTTTCTTT. This gives the protein CSVMTGRPTEAFF.

The chain combines TRBV6-4 with TRBJ1-2; TRBD1 might be the D (6 bases). Trimming took 0 bases from V and 3 from J, leaving 8 bases between them. The CDR3 contains 14 residues. CDR1 MRHNA and CDR2 SNTAGT come from the germline V gene. The CDR3 region is CASSDSNRDYGYTF. CDR3 DNA: TGTGCCAGCAGTGACTCGAACAGGGACTATGGCTACACCTTC.

V gene TRBV28 combines with J gene TRBJ1-5; no firm D call. The CDR3 spans 14 residues. The germline gives CDR1 MDHEN, CDR2 SYDVKM. The V and J ends lost 3 bases and 3 bases respectively, with 9 bases between them. The DNA for the CDR3 is TGTGCCAGCAGTTTTCTCCGGGACAATCAGCCCCAGCATTTT. Translated: CASSFLRDNQPQHF.

This chain joins TRBV30 and TRBJ2-2; possibly TRBD2 for D (5 bases). Germline CDR1 GTSNPN, CDR2 SVGIG (reference sequence). This CDR3 is built from 16 residues. V was shortened by 0 bases and J by 5 bases, with 16 bases between the two germline ends. The CDR3 region is CAWSVIPGGGTGELFF. The DNA of the CDR3 is TGTGCCTGGAGTGTAATTCCCGGCGGCGGGACCGGGGAGCTGTTTTTT.

This clone was seen only a few times. This chain joins TRBV4-1 and TRBJ2-5, with D possibly matching TRBD1 (6 bases). The V gene's germline CDR1 is MGHRA and CDR2 YSYEKL. This CDR3 region has 13 residues. V was trimmed by 4 bases and J by 5 bases, leaving 11 bases between them. The CDR3 DNA reads TGCGCCAGCAGCCGGCCAGGGGAGGAGACCCAGTACTTC. Translating gives CASSRPGEETQYF.

This clone ranks as medium-sized. The chain couples TRBV15 to TRBJ2-3; a weak D match, TRBD2 (7 bases). The CDR3 is made up of 14 amino acids. The germline V gene encodes CDR1 LNHNV and CDR2 YYDKDF (reference sequence). The V end lost 3 bases, the J end lost 2 bases, and 9 bases lay between the germline ends. DNA for the CDR3: TGTGCCACCAGCAGCGGGGGGCCCACAGATACGCAGTATTTT. It codes for CATSSGGPTDTQYF. Looking up the rest from reference TRBV15 and TRBJ2-3 gives the full variable domain: DAMVIQNPRYQVTQFGKPVTLSCSQTLNHNVMYWYQQKSSQAPKLLFHYYDKDFNNEADTPDNFQSRRPNTSFCFLDIRSPGLGDTAMYLCATSSGGPTDTQYFGPGTRLTVL.

The V gene is TRBV5-1, the J gene TRBJ1-5; 8 bases are shared with TRBD1. Germline loops: CDR1 SGHRS, CDR2 YFSETQ. The trim removed 4 bases at V and 6 bases at J, leaving 12 bases unmatched. The CDR3 extends over 16 amino acids. CDR3 coding DNA: TGCGCCAGCAGCCCGGAACCCAGGGGGCAGGTTCAGCCCCAGCATTTT. Its protein is CASSPEPRGQVQPQHF.